These 32 T cell receptor beta chains originate from one sample sequenced in a study of blood T cell repertoires in COVID-19. The assay was immunoSEQ multiplex PCR, and TCRdb's table has in-frame clones only and misses some. Among about 190,000 clones, roughly 89% were seen once, and the ten largest hold around 0.63%. The specimen sequenced was peripheral blood. The origin of the receptors is a man aged 50 to 60 with acute or convalescent COVID-19.

The V call is TRBV27, the J call TRBJ2-3, with D possibly matching TRBD2 (5 bases). The CDR3 is 19 residues long. Per germline, CDR1 MNHEY and CDR2 SMNVEV (reference sequence). V was cut by 8 bases and J by 3 bases, with 30 bases left in between. CDR3 amino acids: CASGHPVWNRGRKTDTQYF. The CDR3 nucleotides are TGTGCCAGCGGCCACCCGGTCTGGAATAGAGGGAGAAAGACAGATACGCAGTATTTT.

V and J are TRBV13 and TRBJ1-5, with no clear D. Germline V CDR1 and CDR2: PRHDT, FYEKMQ (reference sequence). This CDR3 has 18 residues. V lost 4 bases to trimming and J lost 3 bases, with 22 bases between them. The CDR3 DNA reads as TGTGCCAGCAGCTCTTCCGGGAAGGGTTTTGGACCCAATCAGCCCCAGCATTTT. Its protein is CASSSSGKGFGPNQPQHF.

The gene calls are TRBV4-1 and TRBJ1-4; 7 bases match TRBD1. Trimming removed 4 bases from V and 0 bases from J; junction bases left unmatched: 5. The CDR3 has 16 residues. Germline CDR1 reads MGHRA; CDR2 reads YSYEKL. The CDR3 sequence: CASSPRGWATNEKLFF. DNA for the CDR3: TGCGCCAGCAGCCCCAGGGGGTGGGCAACTAATGAAAAACTGTTTTTT.

The chain is built from TRBV11-2 and TRBJ2-2, with 11 nucleotides matching TRBD2. J was trimmed by 4 bases and V by 3 bases; bases with no gene match: 7. The germline V gene encodes CDR1 SGHAT and CDR2 FQNNGV. The CDR3 covers 17 residues. CDR3 sequence: CASSLLAGGRGTGELFF. The CDR3 coding sequence is TGTGCCAGCAGCTTGCTAGCGGGAGGAAGAGGCACCGGGGAGCTGTTTTTT.

The chain joins TRBV4-1 to TRBJ1-2; 7 bases are shared with TRBD1. The CDR3 runs 15 residues. Germline CDR1 and CDR2: MGHRA and YSYEKL. After removal of 1 base from V and 5 bases from J, the junction contained 7 bases not matched to a gene. Here the CDR3 DNA reads TGCGCCAGCAGCCAAGCCAGGGGGATGTCTTATGGCTACACCTTC. It yields the protein CASSQARGMSYGYTF.

The rearrangement uses TRBV18 and TRBJ2-7; tentatively, D is TRBD1 (6 bases). Germline loops: CDR1 KGHSH, CDR2 LQKENI. Trimming removed 2 bases at V and 2 bases at J, with 16 bases between. The CDR3 runs 16 residues. CDR3 amino acids: CASSPIRGGTTYEQYF. The CDR3 DNA reads TGTGCCAGCTCACCAATTCGAGGGGGAACTACCTACGAGCAGTACTTC.

The gene calls are TRBV10-2 and TRBJ2-7; 9 bases match TRBD2. From germline, CDR1 is WSHSY and CDR2 SAAADI. V gave up 0 bases and J gave up 6 bases; unmatched junction bases: 3. This CDR3 comprises 14 residues. CDR3 bases: TGCGCCAGCAGTGAGTCTGCGGGAGGGCGCGAGCAGTACTTC. This gives the protein CASSESAGGREQYF.

V gene TRBV18 combines with J gene TRBJ2-2, with 8 bases aligning to TRBD2. This CDR3 spans 16 amino acids. Trimming removed 4 bases from V and 3 bases from J; junction bases left unmatched: 7. Germline V lookup: CDR1 KGHSH, CDR2 LQKENI. The CDR3 nucleotides are TGTGCCAGCTCACGCCCCGGGACTAGGGACACCGGGGAGCTGTTTTTT. It yields the protein CASSRPGTRDTGELFF.

The sample holds one count of this clone. The chain joins TRBV9 to TRBJ2-3; D possibly corresponds to TRBD2 (6 bases). Trimming pared 3 bases from V and 0 bases from J, leaving 14 bases between. Per germline, CDR1 SGDLS and CDR2 YYNGEE. The CDR3 spans 16 residues. This CDR3 reads CASSDRLDQSTDTQYF. Here the CDR3 DNA reads TGTGCCAGCAGCGACCGACTAGACCAGAGCACAGATACGCAGTATTTT.

The genes are TRBV3-1 (or the pseudogene TRBV3-2) and TRBJ2-1; D unresolved. The CDR3 runs to 16 residues. V gave up 0 bases and J gave up 0 bases, with 9 bases separating them. Germline V gene sequence: CDR1 LGHDT, CDR2 YNNKEL (reference sequence). The CDR3 region is CASSQDLASSYNEQFF. The CDR3 bases are TGTGCCAGCAGCCAAGACTTAGCAAGCTCCTACAATGAGCAGTTCTTC.

The rearrangement uses TRBV19 and TRBJ2-5; 9 bases map to TRBD2. The V segment lost 9 bases and the J segment 3 bases; nucleotides outside the gene matches: 8. The CDR3 runs 14 residues. The germline V gene encodes CDR1 LNHDA and CDR2 SQIVND (reference sequence). CDR3 in DNA: TGTGCCAGCGGGAGCGGGAGGAGTGAAGAGACCCAGTACTTC. It encodes CASGSGRSEETQYF.

The chain links TRBV29-1 to TRBJ2-1; D possibly corresponds to TRBD2 (5 bases). Germline CDR1 reads SQVTM; CDR2 reads ANQGSEA. V was pared by 4 bases and J by 0 bases, with 16 bases between. This CDR3 has 16 residues. CDR3 protein: CSVASILESSYNEQFF. CDR3 nucleotides: TGCAGCGTTGCGTCTATACTAGAGAGCTCCTACAATGAGCAGTTCTTC.

The chain carries TRBV27 and TRBJ1-3; tentative D call: TRBD1 (5 bases). Trimming stripped 2 bases from V and 4 bases from J, with 9 bases between. The germline gives CDR1 MNHEY, CDR2 SMNVEV (reference sequence). The CDR3 is made up of 14 amino acids. CDR3 protein: CASSLRGSGNTIYF. CDR3 DNA: TGTGCCAGCAGTTTAAGGGGATCCGGAAACACCATATATTTT.

The V and J genes are TRBV2 and TRBJ1-5; D ambiguous. Trimming took 6 bases from V and 5 from J, leaving 14 bases between them. Germline V gene data show CDR1 as SNHLY and CDR2 as FYNNEI. The CDR3 loop spans 14 amino acids. In DNA, the CDR3 is TGTGCCAGCAGGCAGGCAAACGTAGATCAGCCCCAGCATTTT. This gives the protein CASRQANVDQPQHF. The whole variable domain, remainder taken from reference TRBV2 and TRBJ1-5, is EPEVTQTPSHQVTQMGQEVILRCVPISNHLYFYWYRQILGQKVEFLVSFYNNEISEKSEIFDDQFSVERPDGSNFTLKIRSTKLEDSAMYFCASRQANVDQPQHFGDGTRLSIL.

This clone was recorded only once. The chain is built from TRBV7-9 and TRBJ1-1, with 8 bases lining up with TRBD1. The germline gives CDR1 SEHNR, CDR2 FQNEAQ (reference sequence). The ends lost 5 bases at V and 4 bases at J; junction bases unmatched: 18. CDR3 size: 18 residues. This CDR3 reads CASSGPRTGYYPTTEAFF. Here the CDR3 DNA reads TGTGCCAGCAGCGGCCCTCGGACAGGGTATTATCCGACCACTGAAGCTTTCTTT.

V and J are TRBV7-9 and TRBJ2-5; tentative D call: TRBD2 (6 bases). Per germline, CDR1 SEHNR and CDR2 FQNEAQ (reference sequence). This CDR3 spans 15 amino acids. V was clipped by 5 bases and J by 2 bases, with 15 bases between them. For the CDR3, the DNA is TGTGCCAGCAGCCGGGAGCCGACGGGACAAGAGACCCAGTACTTC. Protein: CASSREPTGQETQYF. The full variable domain, completed using reference TRBV7-9 and TRBJ2-5, is DTGVSQNPRHKITKRGQNVTFRCDPISEHNRLYWYRQTLGQGPEFLTYFQNEAQLEKSRLLSDRFSAERPKGSFSTLEIQRTEQGDSAMYLCASSREPTGQETQYFGPGTRLLVL.

The genes are TRBV6-4 and TRBJ1-6; 8 bases are a match to TRBD1. The CDR3 is 14 amino acids. From germline, CDR1 is MRHNA and CDR2 SNTAGT. J lost 9 bases, V lost 3 bases, and 4 bases had no gene match. The CDR3: CASSDGQGGSPLHF. The CDR3 coding sequence is TGTGCCAGCAGTGATGGACAGGGTGGTTCACCCCTCCACTTT.

The V call is TRBV27, the J call TRBJ2-7; the D gene is possibly TRBD1 (6 bases). V lost 3 bases to trimming and J lost 2 bases, with 14 bases between them. This CDR3 is built from 15 residues. CDR1 and CDR2 (germline): MNHEY, SMNVEV (reference sequence). The CDR3 reads CASSFRPTGTYEQYF. CDR3 DNA sequence: TGTGCCAGCAGTTTCCGCCCGACAGGAACCTACGAGCAGTACTTC.

The chain recombines TRBV15 with TRBJ2-1, with TRBD2 identical over 8 bases. This CDR3 region has 17 residues. With 4 bases clipped from V and 4 bases from J, the junction kept 12 bases outside the gene matches. Germline-derived CDR1 and CDR2 are LNHNV and YYDKDF (reference sequence). The CDR3 DNA sequence: TGTGCCACCAGCACCACCGGGGGGGCCGGGGCTTACAATGAGCAGTTCTTC. This encodes CATSTTGGAGAYNEQFF.

This chain links TRBV11-2 with TRBJ2-7; D is undetermined. The CDR3 spans 16 residues. Germline CDR1 reads SGHAT; CDR2 reads FQNNGV. V gave up 5 bases and J gave up 11 bases, with 28 bases separating them. This CDR3 is CASSLGSIRPVEVEYV. The CDR3, as DNA: TGTGCCAGCAGCCTCGGTTCGATACGCCCGGTTGAGGTAGAGTACGTC.

This chain connects TRBV5-1 to TRBJ2-7, with D possibly matching TRBD1 (6 bases). Trimming stripped 0 bases from V and 0 bases from J, with 10 bases between. The CDR3 loop spans 15 amino acids. Germline CDR1 is SGHRS and CDR2 is YFSETQ. CDR3 region: CASSLASGDSYEQYV. The CDR3 DNA sequence: TGCGCCAGCAGCTTGGCTTCAGGGGACTCCTACGAGCAGTACGTC.

The chain employs TRBV19 and TRBJ1-5, with 8 positions matching TRBD1. The CDR3 is 16 amino acids. CDR1 and CDR2 from the germline V gene are LNHDA and SQIVND (reference sequence). V lost 6 bases, J lost 5 bases, and 12 bases stayed unmatched. The CDR3 loop is CASSKETGVGYQPQHF. The DNA of the CDR3 is TGTGCCAGTAGCAAAGAGACAGGGGTAGGGTATCAGCCCCAGCATTTT. Using reference TRBV19 and TRBJ1-5 for the parts outside the CDR3, the full variable domain is DGGITQSPKYLFRKEGQNVTLSCEQNLNHDAMYWYRQDPGQGLRLIYYSQIVNDFQKGDIAEGYSVSREKKESFPLTVTSAQKNPTAFYLCASSKETGVGYQPQHFGDGTRLSIL.

The chain joins TRBV9 to TRBJ1-3; 7 nucleotides align to TRBD1. After removal of 4 bases from V and 4 bases from J, the junction contained 5 bases not matched to a gene. This CDR3 is built from 14 residues. The germline CDR1 and CDR2 sequences are SGDLS and YYNGEE. The CDR3 reads CASSSQGVGNTIYF. DNA of the CDR3: TGTGCCAGCAGCAGTCAGGGGGTCGGAAACACCATATATTTT.

The rearrangement links TRBV9 to TRBJ2-1; 10 bases fit TRBD2. CDR1 is SGDLS, CDR2 YYNGEE, per germline. The length of the CDR3 is 15 residues. J gave up 8 bases and V 3 bases, and 8 bases lay outside the gene matches. This chain's CDR3 is CASSARVAGGHEQFF. The CDR3 nucleotides read TGTGCCAGCAGCGCCCGGGTAGCGGGAGGACATGAGCAGTTCTTC. The full variable domain, with the rest looked up from reference TRBV9 and TRBJ2-1, is DSGVTQTPKHLITATGQRVTLRCSPRSGDLSVYWYQQSLDQGLQFLIQYYNGEERAKGNILERFSAQQFPDLHSELNLSSLELGDSALYFCASSARVAGGHEQFFGPGTRLTVL.

The CDR3 reads CASSGWTGSREQFF. The CDR3 bases are TGTGCCAGCAGCGGTTGGACAGGTTCCCGCGAGCAGTTCTTC. The chain employs TRBV9 and TRBJ2-1; 7 bases map to TRBD1. Trimming cost V 3 bases and J 10 bases; bases outside gene matches: 10. The CDR3 sequence is 14 residues long. In germline, CDR1 is SGDLS, CDR2 YYNGEE.

This clone was counted a single time. This chain connects TRBV7-2 to TRBJ2-7; TRBD2 matches at 9 bases. Germline CDR1 is SGHTA and CDR2 is FQGNSA. This CDR3 comprises 14 residues. V lost 5 bases to trimming and J lost 6 bases; unmatched junction nucleotides: 8. The CDR3 DNA reads TGTGCCAGCAGCCTTGCAGCGGGGGGAGGCGAGCAGTACGTC. It specifies CASSLAAGGGEQYV.

The V call is TRBV6-2 or TRBV6-3, the J call TRBJ2-5; 9 nucleotides line up with TRBD2. Germline trimming cut 2 bases from V and 3 bases from J; bases unmatched to any gene: 7. The CDR3 loop spans 16 amino acids. Per the germline V gene, CDR1 is MNHEY and CDR2 is SVGEGT. The CDR3 reads CASSYGAGGPKETQYF. The CDR3 region has the DNA TGTGCCAGCAGTTACGGGGCGGGGGGGCCGAAAGAGACCCAGTACTTC.

The J gene is TRBJ2-3, the V gene TRBV27, with 10 positions matching TRBD2. Germline lookup yields CDR1 MNHEY and CDR2 SMNVEV (reference sequence). J gave up 6 bases and V 5 bases, and 8 bases lay outside the gene matches. This CDR3 spans 15 amino acids. The DNA of the CDR3 is TGTGCCAGCAGTGCAGCTAGCGGGAGAGTTGATACGCAGTATTTT. This translates into CASSAASGRVDTQYF.

The rearrangement links TRBV5-4 to TRBJ2-2; maybe TRBD2 (5 bases). The CDR3 extends over 16 amino acids. CDR1 and CDR2 from the germline V gene are SGHNT and YYREEE (reference sequence). V lost 1 base, J lost 1 base, and 11 bases lay in between. The CDR3 nucleotides are TGTGCCAGCAGCTTGATTGGGAGAGAGAACACCGGGGAGCTGTTTTTT. As protein: CASSLIGRENTGELFF.

This rearrangement joins TRBV4-1 to TRBJ1-1; 10 nucleotides match TRBD1. Germline V CDR1 and CDR2: MGHRA, YSYEKL. The V gene end was trimmed by 6 bases and the J gene end by 0 bases; junction bases not matched to a gene: 10. The CDR3 sequence is 17 residues long. This CDR3 is CASRGGGTGVVNTEAFF. The CDR3 DNA is TGCGCCAGCAGAGGAGGTGGGACAGGGGTGGTGAACACTGAAGCTTTCTTT.

The genes are TRBV5-3 and TRBJ2-3; a weak D match, TRBD1 (5 bases). TRBV5-3 is an open reading frame, and its role is uncertain. This CDR3 contains 13 residues. V was cut by 4 bases and J by 3 bases, with 9 bases left in between. CDR3 nucleotides: TGTGCCAGAAGCACTAAGGGGACAGATACGCAGTATTTT. Translation gives CARSTKGTDTQYF.

This clone is a singleton in its sample. The V call is TRBV6-5, the J call TRBJ2-1, with a weak D call TRBD1 (6 bases). CDR1 is MNHEY and CDR2 is SVGAGI in the germline V gene. There are 14 residues in the CDR3. Trimming cost V 4 bases and J 14 bases, with 21 bases left between them. CDR3 coding DNA: TGTGCCAGCAGTTTATCCTACAGGGTCGGTGTGAAGTTCTTC. Amino acids: CASSLSYRVGVKFF.